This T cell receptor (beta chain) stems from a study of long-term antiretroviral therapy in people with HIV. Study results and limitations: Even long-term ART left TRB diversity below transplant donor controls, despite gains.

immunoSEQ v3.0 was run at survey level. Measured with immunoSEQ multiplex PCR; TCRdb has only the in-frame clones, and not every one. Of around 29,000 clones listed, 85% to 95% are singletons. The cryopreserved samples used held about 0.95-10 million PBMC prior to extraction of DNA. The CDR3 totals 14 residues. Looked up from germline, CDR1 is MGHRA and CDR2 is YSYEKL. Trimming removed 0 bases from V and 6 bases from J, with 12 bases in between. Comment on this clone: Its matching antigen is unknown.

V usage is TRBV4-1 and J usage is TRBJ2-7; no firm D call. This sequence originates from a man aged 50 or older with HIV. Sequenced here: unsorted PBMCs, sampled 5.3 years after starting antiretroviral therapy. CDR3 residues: CASSQDTSGLEQYF. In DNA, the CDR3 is TGCGCCAGCAGCCAAGATACCTCCGGCCTCGAGCAGTACTTC.